Following are 6 T cell receptor beta chains from one sample sequenced in a study of T cell repertoires in cytomegalovirus infection (dated by TCRdb to the late 2010s). Sequencing used an Illumina HiSeq 1500. TCRdb handled the public reads itself, with Q25 trimming in fastp and clone calling in MiXCR, and kept productive beta chains. Rows matching on CDR3 protein sequence are summarized as one entry with the most common DNA and genes. This sample comprises approximately 180,000 distinct CDR3 sequences, 8% to 10% of them detected only once. Of the sample, around 4.4% falls within the top ten clones. Sequenced material: PBMCs. Receptors were obtained from a human donor in good health (CMV status not recorded). Some clones in this sample may be carry-over from other donors' samples.

This clonotype appeared many times. This chain connects TRBV4-3 to TRBJ2-4, with D perhaps matching TRBD2 (5 bases). This CDR3 spans 16 amino acids. CDR1 is LGHNA and CDR2 is YSLEER in the germline V gene. V was cut by 5 bases and J by 5 bases, with 19 bases left in between. CDR3 sequence (DNA): TGCGCCAGCAGCGCGACAAGTAACGGGATCCAAAACATTCAGTACTTC. This encodes CASSATSNGIQNIQYF.

This clonotype was counted a single time. Because the CDR3 is missing its conserved closing phenylalanine or tryptophan, this is likely a read error. V usage is TRBV7-8 and J usage is TRBJ2-7; the match to TRBD1 covers 7 bases. The CDR3 is 13 residues long. Germline-derived CDR1 and CDR2 are SGHVS and FQNEAQ. The ends lost 6 bases at V and 3 bases at J; junction bases unmatched: 5. CDR3 in DNA: TGTGCCAGCAGTACAGGGGATCTCTACGAGCAGTACTTA. The encoded protein is CASSTGDLYEQYL.

This clonotype was recorded many times. As DNA, the CDR3 is TGTGCCAGTACGCCACCGAACCGGCCAGCCTATGGCTACACCTTC. The encoded protein is CASTPPNRPAYGYTF. The chain has TRBV19 and TRBJ1-2, with unresolved D. The germline V gene encodes CDR1 LNHDA and CDR2 SQIVND (reference sequence). The CDR3 consists of 15 residues. The germline V and J ends were trimmed by 7 bases and 4 bases, with 19 bases remaining between them.

The chain has TRBV20-1 and TRBJ1-5; 10 bases fit TRBD1. This CDR3 has 16 amino acids. V shed 2 bases, J shed 5 bases, and the junction held 9 bases outside the gene matches. Germline V gene data show CDR1 as DFQATT and CDR2 as SNEGSKA (reference sequence). As DNA, the CDR3 is TGCAGTGCTAGAAACCCAGGACAGGGGGGATATCAGCCCCAGCATTTT. Translation: CSARNPGQGGYQPQHF.

This clonotype was seen many times. The chain is built from TRBV7-9 and TRBJ1-2; 9 bases line up with TRBD1. The CDR3 has 16 amino acids. The junction had 13 bases not matched to a gene; V was cut back by 4 bases and J by 7 bases. CDR1 is SEHNR and CDR2 is FQNEAQ in the germline V gene (reference sequence). Here the CDR3 reads CASSSLGTGTKSGYTF. In nucleotides, the CDR3 is TGTGCCAGCAGCTCCTTAGGGACAGGGACAAAAAGTGGCTACACCTTC.

This clonotype is termed medium-sized. For the CDR3, the DNA is TGTGCCAGCAGTCCTCGGACAGGGGGCACCTACGAGCAGTACTTC. It translates to CASSPRTGGTYEQYF. The chain recombines TRBV7-6 with TRBJ2-7, with 11 bases that match TRBD1. Unmatched junction bases numbered 6, after V lost 6 bases and J lost 2 bases. The CDR3 runs 15 residues. Germline loops: CDR1 SGHVS, CDR2 FNYEAQ. Variable domain in full (rest from reference TRBV7-6 and TRBJ2-7): GAGVSQSPRYKVTKRGQDVALRCDPISGHVSLYWYRQALGQGPEFLTYFNYEAQQDKSGLPNDRFSAERPEGSISTLTIQRTEQRDSAMYRCASSPRTGGTYEQYFGPGTRLTVT.